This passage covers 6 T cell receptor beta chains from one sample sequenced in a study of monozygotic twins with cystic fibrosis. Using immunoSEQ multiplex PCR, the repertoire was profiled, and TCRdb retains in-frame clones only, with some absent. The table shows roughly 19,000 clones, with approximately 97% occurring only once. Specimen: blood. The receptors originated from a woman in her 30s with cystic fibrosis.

This CDR3 is CASSSLSSYEQYF. The CDR3 bases are TGCGCCAGCAGCTCCTTGTCCTCCTACGAGCAGTACTTC. The genes are TRBV5-1 and TRBJ2-7; D is ambiguous. Trimming removed 3 bases from V and 0 bases from J, with 7 bases in between. This CDR3 is 13 amino acids long. Germline V gene sequence: CDR1 SGHRS, CDR2 YFSETQ.

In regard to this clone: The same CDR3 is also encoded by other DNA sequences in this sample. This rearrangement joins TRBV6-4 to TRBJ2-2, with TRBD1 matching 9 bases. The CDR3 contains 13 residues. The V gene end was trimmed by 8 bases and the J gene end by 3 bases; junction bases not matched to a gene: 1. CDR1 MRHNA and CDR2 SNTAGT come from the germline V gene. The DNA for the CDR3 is TGTGCCAGCCGGGACAGGGACACCGGGGAGCTGTTTTTT. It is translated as CASRDRDTGELFF.

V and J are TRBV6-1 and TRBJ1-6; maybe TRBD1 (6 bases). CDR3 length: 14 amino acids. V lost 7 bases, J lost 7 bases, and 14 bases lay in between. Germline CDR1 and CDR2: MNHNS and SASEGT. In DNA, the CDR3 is TGTGCCAGCATTAAAACAGGGAGAAATTCACCCCTCCACTTT. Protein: CASIKTGRNSPLHF.

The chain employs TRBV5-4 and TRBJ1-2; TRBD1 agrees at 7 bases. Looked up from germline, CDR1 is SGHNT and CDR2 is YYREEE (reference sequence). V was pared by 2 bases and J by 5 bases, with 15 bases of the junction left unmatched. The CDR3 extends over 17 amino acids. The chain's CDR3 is CASSFSQGRRIGYGYTF. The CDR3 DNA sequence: TGTGCCAGCAGCTTCTCACAGGGGCGCAGGATAGGGTATGGCTACACCTTC.

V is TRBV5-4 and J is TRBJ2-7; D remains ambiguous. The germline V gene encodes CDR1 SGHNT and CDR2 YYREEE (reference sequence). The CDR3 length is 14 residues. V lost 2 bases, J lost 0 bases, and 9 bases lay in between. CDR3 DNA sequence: TGTGCCAGCAGCTTAATCGGAGTCTCCTACGAGCAGTACTTC. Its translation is CASSLIGVSYEQYF.

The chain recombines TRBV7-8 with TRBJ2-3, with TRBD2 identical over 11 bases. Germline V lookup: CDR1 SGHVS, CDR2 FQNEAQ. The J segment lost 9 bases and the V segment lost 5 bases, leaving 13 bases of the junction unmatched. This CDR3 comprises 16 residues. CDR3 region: CASSPLLLAGGGTQYF. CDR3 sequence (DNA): TGTGCCAGCAGCCCCCTCCTCCTAGCGGGGGGAGGAACGCAGTATTTT.